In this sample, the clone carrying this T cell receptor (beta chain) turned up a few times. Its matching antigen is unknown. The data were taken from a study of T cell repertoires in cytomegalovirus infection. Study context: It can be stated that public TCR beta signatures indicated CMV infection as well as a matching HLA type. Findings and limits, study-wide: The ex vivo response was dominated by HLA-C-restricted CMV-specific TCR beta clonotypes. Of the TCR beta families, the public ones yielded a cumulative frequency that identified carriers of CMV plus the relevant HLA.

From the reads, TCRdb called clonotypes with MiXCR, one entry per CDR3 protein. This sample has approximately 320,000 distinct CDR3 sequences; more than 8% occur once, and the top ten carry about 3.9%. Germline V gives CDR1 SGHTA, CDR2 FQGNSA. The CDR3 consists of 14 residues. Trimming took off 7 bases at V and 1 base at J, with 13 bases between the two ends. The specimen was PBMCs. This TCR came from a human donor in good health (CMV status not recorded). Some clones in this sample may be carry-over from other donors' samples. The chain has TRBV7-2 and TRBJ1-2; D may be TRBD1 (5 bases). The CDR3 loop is CASTWDSINYGYTF. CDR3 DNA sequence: TGTGCCAGCACCTGGGACTCCATTAACTATGGCTACACCTTC.